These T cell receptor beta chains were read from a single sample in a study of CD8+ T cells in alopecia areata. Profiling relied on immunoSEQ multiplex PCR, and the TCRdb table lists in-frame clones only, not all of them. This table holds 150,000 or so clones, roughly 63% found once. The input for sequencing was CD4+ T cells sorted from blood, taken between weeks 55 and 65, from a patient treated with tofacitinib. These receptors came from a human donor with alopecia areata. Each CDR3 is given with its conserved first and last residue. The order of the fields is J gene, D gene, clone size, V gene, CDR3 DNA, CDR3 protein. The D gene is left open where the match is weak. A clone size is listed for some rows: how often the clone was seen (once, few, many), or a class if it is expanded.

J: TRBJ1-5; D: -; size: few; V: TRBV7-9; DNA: TGTGCCAGCAGCCTGATTAATCAGCCCCAGCATTTT; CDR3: CASSLINQPQHF
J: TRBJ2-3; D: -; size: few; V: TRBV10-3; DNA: TGTGCCATCAGCGAGGATGGGAATAGCGGCACAGATACGCAGTATTTT; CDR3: CAISEDGNSGTDTQYF
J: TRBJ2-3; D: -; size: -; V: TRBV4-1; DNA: TGCGCCAGCAGCCAAGACTCCCGACTGACAGATACGCAGTATTTT; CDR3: CASSQDSRLTDTQYF
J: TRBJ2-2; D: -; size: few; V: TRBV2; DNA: TGTGCCAGCAGTGGGGAGAACACCGGGGAGCTGTTTTTT; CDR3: CASSGENTGELFF
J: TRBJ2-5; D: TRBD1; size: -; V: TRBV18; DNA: TGTGCCAGCTCCACGTCCGGGACAGGGGTGCAAGAGACCCAGTACTTC; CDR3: CASSTSGTGVQETQYF
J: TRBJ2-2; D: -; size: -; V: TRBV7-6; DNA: TGTGCCAGCAGGAAATCCTCGGGCACCGGGGAGCTGTTTTTT; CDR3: CASRKSSGTGELFF
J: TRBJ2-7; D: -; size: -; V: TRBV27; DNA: TGTGCCAGCAGTTTGAGGTCGGCAGATACCTTCTCCTACGAGCAGTACTTC; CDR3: CASSLRSADTFSYEQYF
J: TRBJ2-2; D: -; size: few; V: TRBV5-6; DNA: TGTGCCAGCAGCCAAGAAAGTCTCCTCACCGGGGAGCTGTTTTTT; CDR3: CASSQESLLTGELFF
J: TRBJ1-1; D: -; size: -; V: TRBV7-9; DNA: TGTGCCAGCAGCCCCCTAGAGAACACTGAAGCTTTCTTT; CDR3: CASSPLENTEAFF
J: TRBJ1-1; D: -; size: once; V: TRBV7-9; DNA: TGTGCCAGCAGCCCACAGCGACTCGGGAAGGCTGAAGCTTTCTTT; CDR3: CASSPQRLGKAEAFF
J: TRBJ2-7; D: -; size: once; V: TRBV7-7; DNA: TGTGCCAGCAGCTTATCTCCGGGATCCCACGAGCAGTACTTC; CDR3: CASSLSPGSHEQYF
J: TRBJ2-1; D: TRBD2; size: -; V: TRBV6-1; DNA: TGTGCCAGCAGCGTGACTAGCGGAGTCTACAATGAGCAGTTCTTC; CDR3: CASSVTSGVYNEQFF
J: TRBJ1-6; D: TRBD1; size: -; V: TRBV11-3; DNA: TGTGCCAGCAGTCCAGGCGAGAGACAGGGGGTGAATTCACCCCTCCACTTT; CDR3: CASSPGERQGVNSPLHF
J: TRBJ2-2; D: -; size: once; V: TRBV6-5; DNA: TGTGCCAGCAGTTATAGACAGGGGGAGCTGTTTTTT; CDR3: CASSYRQGELFF
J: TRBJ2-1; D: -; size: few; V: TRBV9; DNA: TGTGCCAGCAGCAGAGACAGGTACTACAATGAGCAGTTCTTC; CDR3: CASSRDRYYNEQFF
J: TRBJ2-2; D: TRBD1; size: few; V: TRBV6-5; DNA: TGTGCCAGCAGTTACTTAGGCAGGGGGCTTTCCGGGGAGCTGTTTTTT; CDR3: CASSYLGRGLSGELFF
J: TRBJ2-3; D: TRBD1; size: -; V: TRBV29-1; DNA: TGCAGCGTGGCACAGGGGGCACTGACAGATACGCAGTATTTT; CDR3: CSVAQGALTDTQYF
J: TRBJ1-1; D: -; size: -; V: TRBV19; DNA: TGTGCCAGTAGTATCGCCGACAGGAACACTGAAGCTTTCTTT; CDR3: CASSIADRNTEAFF
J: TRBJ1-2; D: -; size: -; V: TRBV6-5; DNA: TGTGCCAGCAGTTACCTTCGGGGGGCCTATGGCTACACCTTC; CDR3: CASSYLRGAYGYTF